The clone carrying this TCR beta chain has ten or more counts. Its antigen remains unidentified. Germline lookup yields CDR1 MNHNS and CDR2 SASEGT. The CDR3 runs 14 residues. V shed 9 bases and J shed 1 base, with 15 bases lying between them. This sample stems from a study of T cell repertoires in cytomegalovirus infection. Across the study: Public signatures in TCR beta pointed to CMV infection and matching HLA type.

Study conclusions and caveats: Of the TCR beta families, the public ones yielded a cumulative frequency that identified carriers of CMV plus the relevant HLA.

TCRdb re-analysed the reads in MiXCR, keeping a single row per CDR3 protein. In the table there are 200,000 to 300,000 distinct CDR3 sequences, roughly an eighth of which are singletons. The TCR originated in a human donor in good health (CMV status not recorded). Some clones in this sample may be carry-over from other donors' samples. The sequenced sample was PBMCs. The V and J genes are TRBV6-1 and TRBJ2-5, with D possibly TRBD2 on 5 matching bases. The CDR3 DNA is TGTGCCAGTGCGGGTAGCCAGATCCAAGAGACCCAGTACTTC. Translation gives CASAGSQIQETQYF.